This T cell receptor (beta chain) appears in the sequencing data of a study of shared clonotypes between healthy human individuals. This CDR3 is built from 15 residues. Germline values: CDR1 SGHRS, CDR2 YFSETQ. Deletions cut 0 bases from V and 4 bases from J, with 10 bases between. Data came from immunoSEQ multiplex PCR; TCRdb stores just in-frame clones and leaves some out. The sample shows roughly 2.5 million clones, about 92% of them seen only once. The sample taken for sequencing was naive CD4+ T cells sorted from blood. Subset noted: CD45RA+ positively selected. The TCR comes from a man younger than 30 in good health. The chain has TRBV5-1 and TRBJ2-2; D is possibly TRBD1 (5 bases). CDR3 protein: CASSLAGYITGELFF. The CDR3 DNA is TGCGCCAGCAGCTTGGCAGGGTACATCACCGGGGAGCTGTTTTTT.